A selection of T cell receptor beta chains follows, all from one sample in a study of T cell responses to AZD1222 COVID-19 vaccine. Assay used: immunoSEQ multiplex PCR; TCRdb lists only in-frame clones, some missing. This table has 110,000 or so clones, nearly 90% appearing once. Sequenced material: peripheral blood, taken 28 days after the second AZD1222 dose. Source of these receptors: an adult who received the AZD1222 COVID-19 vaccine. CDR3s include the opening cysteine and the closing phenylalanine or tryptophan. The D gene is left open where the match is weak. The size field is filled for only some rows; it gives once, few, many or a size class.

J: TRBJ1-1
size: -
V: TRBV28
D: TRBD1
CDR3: CASRGTGGSTEAFF
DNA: TGTGCCAGCAGGGGGACAGGTGGATCCACTGAAGCTTTCTTT

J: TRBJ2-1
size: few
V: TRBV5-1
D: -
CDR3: CASSLVEGRNEQFF
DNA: TGCGCCAGCAGCTTGGTAGAGGGGAGGAATGAGCAGTTCTTC

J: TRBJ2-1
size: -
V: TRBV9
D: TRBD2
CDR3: CASSEASGVYNEQFF
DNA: TGTGCCAGCAGCGAGGCTAGCGGGGTATACAATGAGCAGTTCTTC

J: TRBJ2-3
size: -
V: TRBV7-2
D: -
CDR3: CASSLVAYTQYF
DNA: TGTGCCAGCAGCTTAGTAGCGTATACGCAGTATTTT

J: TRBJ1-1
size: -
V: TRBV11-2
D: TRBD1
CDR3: CASRRDRDSYPMNKAFF
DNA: TGTGCCAGCAGGCGGGACCGGGACAGTTACCCCATGAATAAAGCTTTCTTT

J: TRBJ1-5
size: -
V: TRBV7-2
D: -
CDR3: CASSYRAGGNQPQHF
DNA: TGTGCCAGCAGCTATCGGGCGGGTGGGAATCAGCCCCAGCATTTT

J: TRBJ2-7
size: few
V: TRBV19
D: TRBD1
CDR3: CASKGTGEYEQYF
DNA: TGTGCCAGTAAGGGGACAGGAGAATACGAGCAGTACTTC

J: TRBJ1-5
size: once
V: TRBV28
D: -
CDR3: CASSLTWTNQPQHF
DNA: TGTGCCAGCAGCCTCACCTGGACTAATCAGCCCCAGCATTTT

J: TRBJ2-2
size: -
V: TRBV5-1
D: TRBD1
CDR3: CASSRSGQGQNTGELFF
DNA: TGCGCCAGCAGCCGATCTGGACAGGGGCAGAACACCGGGGAGCTGTTTTTT

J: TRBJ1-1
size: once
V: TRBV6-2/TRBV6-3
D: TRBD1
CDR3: CASSYSRGQQNTEAFF
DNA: TGTGCCAGCAGTTACTCGAGGGGACAGCAAAACACTGAAGCTTTCTTT

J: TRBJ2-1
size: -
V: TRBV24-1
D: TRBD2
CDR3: CATSRREAYNEQFF
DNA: TGTGCCACCTCTCGGCGGGAGGCCTACAATGAGCAGTTCTTC

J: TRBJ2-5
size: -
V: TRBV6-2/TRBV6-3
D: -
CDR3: CASSPVGSAQETQYF
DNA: TGTGCCAGCAGCCCCGTCGGTAGCGCGCAAGAGACCCAGTACTTC

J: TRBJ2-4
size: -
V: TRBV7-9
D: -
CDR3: CASSIRQGGTKNIQYF
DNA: TGTGCCAGCAGCATCCGACAGGGAGGGACCAAAAACATTCAGTACTTC

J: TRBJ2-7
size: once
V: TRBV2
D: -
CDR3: CASSITPTLTYEQYF
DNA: TGTGCCAGCAGTATCACACCAACATTAACCTACGAGCAGTACTTC

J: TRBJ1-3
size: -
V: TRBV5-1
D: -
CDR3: CASSLAGGAGNTIYF
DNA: TGCGCCAGCAGCTTGGCCGGAGGTGCTGGAAACACCATATATTTT

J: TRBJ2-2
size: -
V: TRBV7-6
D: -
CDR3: CASSFGLYTGELFF
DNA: TGTGCCAGCAGCTTCGGGCTTTACACCGGGGAGCTGTTTTTT

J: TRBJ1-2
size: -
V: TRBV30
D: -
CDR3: CAWSLDSNREGYTF
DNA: TGTGCCTGGAGTTTAGACAGTAACCGGGAAGGCTACACCTTC

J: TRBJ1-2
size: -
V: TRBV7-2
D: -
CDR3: CASSSAPGYYGYTF
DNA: TGTGCCAGCAGCTCGGCTCCAGGGTACTATGGCTACACCTTC

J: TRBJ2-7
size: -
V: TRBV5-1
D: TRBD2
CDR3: CASSFGREVGEQYF
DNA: TGCGCCAGCAGCTTCGGGCGGGAGGTAGGCGAGCAGTACTTC

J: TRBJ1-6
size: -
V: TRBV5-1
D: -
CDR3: CASSPLSGLLGNSPLHF
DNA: TGCGCCAGCAGCCCCCTGTCAGGGCTATTAGGGAATTCACCCCTCCACTTT

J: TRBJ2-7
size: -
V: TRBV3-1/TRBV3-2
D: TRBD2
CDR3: CASSPQGGLADVYEQYF
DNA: TGTGCCAGCAGCCCACAAGGGGGACTAGCGGACGTTTACGAGCAGTACTTC

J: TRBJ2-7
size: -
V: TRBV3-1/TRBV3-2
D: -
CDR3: CASSPEGVGQYF
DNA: TGTGCCAGCAGTCCCGAGGGTGTCGGGCAGTACTTC

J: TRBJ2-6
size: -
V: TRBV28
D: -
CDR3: CASNPTNSGANVLTF
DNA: TGTGCCAGCAACCCAACTAACTCTGGGGCCAACGTCCTGACTTTC

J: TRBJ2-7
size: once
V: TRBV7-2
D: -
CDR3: CASSLGAGPSYEQYF
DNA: TGTGCCAGCAGCTTAGGGGCGGGTCCCTCCTACGAGCAGTACTTC

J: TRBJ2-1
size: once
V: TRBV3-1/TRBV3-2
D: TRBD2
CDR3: CASWTSGRARGYNEQFF
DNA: TGTGCCAGCTGGACTAGCGGGAGGGCCCGGGGTTACAATGAGCAGTTCTTC

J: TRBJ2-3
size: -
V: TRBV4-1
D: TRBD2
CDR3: CASSQEASASGTGGTQYF
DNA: TGCGCCAGCAGCCAAGAAGCTTCGGCTAGCGGGACCGGCGGGACGCAGTATTTT

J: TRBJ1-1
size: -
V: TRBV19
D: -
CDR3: CASKRGMGNTEAFF
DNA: TGTGCCAGTAAAAGAGGGATGGGGAACACTGAAGCTTTCTTT

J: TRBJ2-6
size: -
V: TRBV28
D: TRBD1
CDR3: CASSPGRGPGANVLTF
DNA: TGTGCCAGCAGTCCCGGCAGGGGGCCTGGGGCCAACGTCCTGACTTTC

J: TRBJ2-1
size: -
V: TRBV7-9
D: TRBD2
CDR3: CASSPRAGVSYNEQFF
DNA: TGTGCCAGCAGCCCGAGGGCGGGAGTTTCCTACAATGAGCAGTTCTTC

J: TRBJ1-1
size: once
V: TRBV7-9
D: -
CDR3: CASSLAGDTEAFF
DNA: TGTGCCAGCAGTCTAGCGGGGGACACTGAAGCTTTCTTT

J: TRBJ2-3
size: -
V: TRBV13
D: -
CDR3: CASSLQGGPTDTQYF
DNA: TGTGCCAGCAGCCTCCAAGGGGGTCCCACAGATACGCAGTATTTT

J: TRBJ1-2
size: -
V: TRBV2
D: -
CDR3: CASSEVEGEPNYGYTF
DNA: TGTGCCAGCAGTGAGGTAGAGGGGGAACCTAACTATGGCTACACCTTC

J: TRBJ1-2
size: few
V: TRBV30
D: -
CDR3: CAWSEGGYGYTF
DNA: TGTGCCTGGAGTGAGGGCGGCTATGGCTACACCTTC

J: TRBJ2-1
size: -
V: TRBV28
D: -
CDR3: CASSVSQTEQFF
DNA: TGTGCCAGCAGTGTCTCTCAGACTGAGCAGTTCTTC

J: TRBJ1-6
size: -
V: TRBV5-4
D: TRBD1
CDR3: CASSPRTGRDSPLHF
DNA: TGTGCCAGCAGTCCACGGACAGGGAGGGATTCACCCCTCCACTTT

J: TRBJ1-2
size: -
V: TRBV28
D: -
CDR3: CASSLVPYGYTF
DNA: TGTGCCAGCAGTTTGGTCCCCTATGGCTACACCTTC

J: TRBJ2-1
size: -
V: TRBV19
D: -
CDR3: CASSIDGGLGNEQFF
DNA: TGTGCCAGTAGTATAGATGGCGGGCTCGGCAATGAGCAGTTCTTC

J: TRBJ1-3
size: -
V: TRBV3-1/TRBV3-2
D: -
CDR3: CASSRLQSHSGNTIYF
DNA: TGTGCCAGCAGCCGACTTCAGTCCCACTCTGGAAACACCATATATTTT

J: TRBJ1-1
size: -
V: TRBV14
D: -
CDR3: CASSQHTGSTEAFF
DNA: TGTGCCAGCAGCCAACACACAGGGTCCACTGAAGCTTTCTTT

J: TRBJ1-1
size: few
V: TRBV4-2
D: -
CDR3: CASSQVTGGTEAFF
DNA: TGTGCCAGCAGCCAAGTTACGGGAGGCACTGAAGCTTTCTTT

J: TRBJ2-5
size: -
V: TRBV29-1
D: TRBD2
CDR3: CSVLTSGRGETQYF
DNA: TGCAGCGTTTTGACTAGCGGGAGAGGAGAGACCCAGTACTTC

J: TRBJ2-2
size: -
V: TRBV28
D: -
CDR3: CASSYRRTYTGELFF
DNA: TGTGCCAGCAGTTACCGACGGACTTACACCGGGGAGCTGTTTTTT

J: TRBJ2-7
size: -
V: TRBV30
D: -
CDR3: CACLIGQPYEQYF
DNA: TGTGCCTGCTTAATCGGACAACCCTACGAGCAGTACTTC

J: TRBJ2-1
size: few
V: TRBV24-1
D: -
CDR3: CATSDYSTDSSYNEQFF
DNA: TGTGCCACCAGTGATTACTCGACGGACAGCTCCTACAATGAGCAGTTCTTC

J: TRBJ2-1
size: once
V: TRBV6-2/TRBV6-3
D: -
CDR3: CASSSINEQFF
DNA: TGTGCCAGCAGTTCGATAAATGAGCAGTTCTTC

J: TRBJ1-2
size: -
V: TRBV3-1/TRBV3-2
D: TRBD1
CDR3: CASSTGIYGYTF
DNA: TGTGCCAGCTCGACAGGGATCTATGGCTACACCTTC

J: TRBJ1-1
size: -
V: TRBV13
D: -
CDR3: CASSLGELNTEAFF
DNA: TGTGCCAGCAGCCTGGGGGAATTGAACACTGAAGCTTTCTTT

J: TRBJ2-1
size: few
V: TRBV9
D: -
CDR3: CASRPLPGDEQFF
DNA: TGTGCCAGCAGACCACTACCGGGTGATGAGCAGTTCTTC

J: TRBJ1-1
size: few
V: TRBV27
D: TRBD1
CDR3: CASSPGTGGPVTEAFF
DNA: TGTGCCAGCAGTCCCGGGACAGGGGGCCCGGTCACTGAAGCTTTCTTT

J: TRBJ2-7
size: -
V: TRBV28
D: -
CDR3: CASSLTVSSYEQYF
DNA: TGTGCCAGCAGTTTAACAGTCAGCTCCTACGAGCAGTACTTC

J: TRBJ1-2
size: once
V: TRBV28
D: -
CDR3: CASSLAAYGYTF
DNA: TGTGCCAGCAGTTTAGCTGCCTATGGCTACACCTTC

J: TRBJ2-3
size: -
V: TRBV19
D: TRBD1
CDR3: CASSKQGATDTQYF
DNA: TGTGCCAGTAGTAAACAGGGGGCCACAGATACGCAGTATTTT

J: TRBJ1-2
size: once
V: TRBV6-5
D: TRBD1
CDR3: CASEGGANGYTF
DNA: TGTGCCAGCGAAGGGGGCGCGAATGGCTACACCTTC